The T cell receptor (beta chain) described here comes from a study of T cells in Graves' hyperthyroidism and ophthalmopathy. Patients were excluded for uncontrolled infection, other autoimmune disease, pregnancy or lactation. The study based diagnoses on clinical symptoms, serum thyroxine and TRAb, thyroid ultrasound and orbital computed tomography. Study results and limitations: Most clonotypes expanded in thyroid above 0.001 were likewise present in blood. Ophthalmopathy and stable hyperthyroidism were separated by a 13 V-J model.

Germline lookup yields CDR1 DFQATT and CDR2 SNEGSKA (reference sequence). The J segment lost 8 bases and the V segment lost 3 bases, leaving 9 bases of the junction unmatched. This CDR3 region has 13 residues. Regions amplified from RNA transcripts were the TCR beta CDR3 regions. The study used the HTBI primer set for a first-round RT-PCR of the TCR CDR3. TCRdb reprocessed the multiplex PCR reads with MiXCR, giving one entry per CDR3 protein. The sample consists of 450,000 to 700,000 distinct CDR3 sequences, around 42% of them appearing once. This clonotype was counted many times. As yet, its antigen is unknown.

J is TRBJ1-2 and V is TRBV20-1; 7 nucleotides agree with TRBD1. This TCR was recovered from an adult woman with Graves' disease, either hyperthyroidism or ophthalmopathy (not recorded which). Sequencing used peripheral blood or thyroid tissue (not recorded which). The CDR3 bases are TGCAGTGCTAGTCGGGGACAGTCGGAGGGCTACACCTTC. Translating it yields CSASRGQSEGYTF.